What follows describes a single TCR beta chain. The antigen remains unidentified. CDR1 and CDR2 from the germline V gene are DFQATT and SNEGSKA (reference sequence). This CDR3 region has 14 residues. The V and J ends lost 6 bases and 6 bases, in that order; junction bases with no gene match: 11. This entry belongs to a study of Graves' ophthalmopathy and Graves' hyperthyroidism. The authors amplified TCR beta CDR3 regions from RNA transcripts. Amplification began with first-round RT-PCR using HTBI primers, then second-round multiplex PCR was performed. TCRdb processed the multiplex PCR reads anew with MiXCR; each CDR3 protein has one entry. The sample contains 900,000 to 1,200,000 distinct CDR3 sequences, roughly 35% of which appear only once. Whole-study findings and limits: Discrimination between ophthalmopathy and stable hyperthyroidism by a 13-signature model showed about 85% sensitivity and about 80% specificity. Most expanded clonotypes in thyroid above 0.001 frequency also showed up in blood.

The sample taken for sequencing was peripheral blood or thyroid tissue (not recorded which). The TCR comes from an adult man with Graves' hyperthyroidism. This chain uses TRBV20-1 with TRBJ1-5; 7 bases agree with TRBD1. The CDR3 DNA reads TGCAGTGCCAGCAGTCAGGGACAGTTTCAGCCCCAGCATTTT. Protein sequence: CSASSQGQFQPQHF.